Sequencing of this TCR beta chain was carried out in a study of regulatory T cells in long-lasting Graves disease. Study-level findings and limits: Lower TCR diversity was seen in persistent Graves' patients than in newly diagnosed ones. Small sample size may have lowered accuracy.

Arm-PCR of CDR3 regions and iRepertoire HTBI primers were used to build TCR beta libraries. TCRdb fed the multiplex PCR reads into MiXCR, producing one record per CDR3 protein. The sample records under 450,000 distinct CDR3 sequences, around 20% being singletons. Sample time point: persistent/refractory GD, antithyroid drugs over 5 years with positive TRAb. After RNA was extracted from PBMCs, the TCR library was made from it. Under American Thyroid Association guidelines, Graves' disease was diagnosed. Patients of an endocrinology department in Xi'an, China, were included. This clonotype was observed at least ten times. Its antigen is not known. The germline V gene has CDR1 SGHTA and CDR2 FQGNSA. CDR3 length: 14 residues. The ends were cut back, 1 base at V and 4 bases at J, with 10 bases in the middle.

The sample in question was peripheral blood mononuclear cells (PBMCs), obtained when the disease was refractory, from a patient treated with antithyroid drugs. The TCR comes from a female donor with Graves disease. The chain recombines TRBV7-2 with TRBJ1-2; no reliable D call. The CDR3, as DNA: TGTGCCAGCAGCTTAGGTCGGCAGAGCTATGGCTACACCTTC. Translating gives CASSLGRQSYGYTF.